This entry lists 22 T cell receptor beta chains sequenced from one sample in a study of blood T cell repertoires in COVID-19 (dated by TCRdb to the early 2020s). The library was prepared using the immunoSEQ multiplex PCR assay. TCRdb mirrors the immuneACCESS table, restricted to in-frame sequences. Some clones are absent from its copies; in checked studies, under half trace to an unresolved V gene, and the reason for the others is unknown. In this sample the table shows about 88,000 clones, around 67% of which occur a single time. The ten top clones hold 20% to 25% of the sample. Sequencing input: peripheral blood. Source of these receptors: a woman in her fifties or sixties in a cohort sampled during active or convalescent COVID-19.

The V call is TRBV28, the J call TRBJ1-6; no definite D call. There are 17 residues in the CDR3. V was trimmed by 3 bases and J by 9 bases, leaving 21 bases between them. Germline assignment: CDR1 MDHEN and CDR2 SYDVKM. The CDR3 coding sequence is TGTGCCAGCAGTTTTGGTGAGGGAGGGTATGTAGGTTCACCCCTCCACTTT. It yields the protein CASSFGEGGYVGSPLHF.

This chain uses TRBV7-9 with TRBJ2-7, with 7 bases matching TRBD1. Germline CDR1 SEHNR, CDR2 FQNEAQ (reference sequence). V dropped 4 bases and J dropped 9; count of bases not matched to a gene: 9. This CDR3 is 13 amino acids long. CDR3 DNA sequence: TGTGCCAGCAGCTCGTACGACAGGGCTGGGCAGTACTTC. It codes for CASSSYDRAGQYF. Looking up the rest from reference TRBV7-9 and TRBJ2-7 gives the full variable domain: DTGVSQNPRHKITKRGQNVTFRCDPISEHNRLYWYRQTLGQGPEFLTYFQNEAQLEKSRLLSDRFSAERPKGSFSTLEIQRTEQGDSAMYLCASSSYDRAGQYFGPGTRLTVT.

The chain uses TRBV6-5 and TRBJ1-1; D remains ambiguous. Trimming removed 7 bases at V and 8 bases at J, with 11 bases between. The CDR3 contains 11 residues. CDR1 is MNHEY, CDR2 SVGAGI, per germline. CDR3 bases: TGTGCCAGCATGTCCCTTGTGGAAGCTTTCTTT. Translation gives CASMSLVEAFF.

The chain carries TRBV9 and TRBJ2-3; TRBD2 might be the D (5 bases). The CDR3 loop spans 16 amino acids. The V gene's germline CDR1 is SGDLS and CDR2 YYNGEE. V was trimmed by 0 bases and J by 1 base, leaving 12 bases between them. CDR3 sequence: CASSVVEKRGTDTQYF. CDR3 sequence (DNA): TGTGCCAGCAGCGTAGTGGAGAAGAGGGGCACAGATACGCAGTATTTT.

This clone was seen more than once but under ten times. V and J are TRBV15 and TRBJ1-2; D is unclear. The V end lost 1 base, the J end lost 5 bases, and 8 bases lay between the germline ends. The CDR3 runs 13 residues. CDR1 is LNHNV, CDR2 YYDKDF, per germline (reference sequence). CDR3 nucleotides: TGTGCCACCAGCAGAGTTGAGGGATATGGCTACACCTTC. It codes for CATSRVEGYGYTF.

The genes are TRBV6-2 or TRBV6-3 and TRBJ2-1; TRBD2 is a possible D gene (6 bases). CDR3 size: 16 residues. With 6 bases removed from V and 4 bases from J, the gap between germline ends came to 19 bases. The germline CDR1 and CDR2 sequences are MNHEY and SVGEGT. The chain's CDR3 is CASSRTRDSRYNEQFF. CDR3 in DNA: TGTGCCAGCAGCCGAACCCGGGACTCGAGATACAATGAGCAGTTCTTC.

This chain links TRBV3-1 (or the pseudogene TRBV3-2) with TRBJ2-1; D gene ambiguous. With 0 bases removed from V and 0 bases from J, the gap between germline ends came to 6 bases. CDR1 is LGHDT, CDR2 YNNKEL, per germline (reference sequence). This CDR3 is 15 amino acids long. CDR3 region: CASSQDTSSYNEQFF. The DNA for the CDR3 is TGTGCCAGCAGCCAAGACACGAGCTCCTACAATGAGCAGTTCTTC.

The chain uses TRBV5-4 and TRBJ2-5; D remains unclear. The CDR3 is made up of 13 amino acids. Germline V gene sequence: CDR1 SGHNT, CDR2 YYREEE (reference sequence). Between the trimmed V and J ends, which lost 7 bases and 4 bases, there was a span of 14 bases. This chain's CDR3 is CASSPLESETQYF. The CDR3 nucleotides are TGTGCCAGCTCCCCCTTAGAGTCAGAGACCCAGTACTTC.

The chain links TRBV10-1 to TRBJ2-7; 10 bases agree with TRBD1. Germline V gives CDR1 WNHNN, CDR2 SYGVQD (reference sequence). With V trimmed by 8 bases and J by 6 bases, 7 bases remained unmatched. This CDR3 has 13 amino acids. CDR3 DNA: TGCGCCAGCCCCCGGGGACAGGGGATCGAGCAGTACTTC. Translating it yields CASPRGQGIEQYF.

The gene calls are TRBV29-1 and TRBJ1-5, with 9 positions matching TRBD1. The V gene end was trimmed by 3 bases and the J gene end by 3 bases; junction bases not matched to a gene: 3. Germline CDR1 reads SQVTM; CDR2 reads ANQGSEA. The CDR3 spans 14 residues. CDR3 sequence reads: CSVETGGNNQPQHF. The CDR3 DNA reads TGCAGCGTTGAGACAGGGGGGAACAATCAGCCCCAGCATTTT.

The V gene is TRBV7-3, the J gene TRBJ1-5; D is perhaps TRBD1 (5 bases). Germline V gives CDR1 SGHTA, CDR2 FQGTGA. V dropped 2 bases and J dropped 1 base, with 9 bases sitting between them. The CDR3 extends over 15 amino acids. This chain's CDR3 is CASSLLKGSNQPQHF. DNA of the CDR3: TGTGCCAGCAGCTTACTCAAGGGGAGCAATCAGCCCCAGCATTTT. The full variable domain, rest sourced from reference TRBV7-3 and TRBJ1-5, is GAGVSQTPSNKVTEKGKYVELRCDPISGHTALYWYRQSLGQGPEFLIYFQGTGAADDSGLPNDRFFAVRPEGSVSTLKIQRTERGDSAVYLCASSLLKGSNQPQHFGDGTRLSIL.

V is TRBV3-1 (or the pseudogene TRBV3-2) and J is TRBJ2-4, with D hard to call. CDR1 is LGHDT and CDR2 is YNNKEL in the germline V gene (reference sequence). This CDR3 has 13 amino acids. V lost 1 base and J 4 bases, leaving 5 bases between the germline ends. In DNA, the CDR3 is TGTGCCAGCAGCCAAGGCAGAAAAAACATTCAGTACTTC. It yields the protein CASSQGRKNIQYF.

The CDR3 nucleotides read TGTGCCAGCAGCGTAGGTGCGGGGAACACTGAAGCTTTCTTT. Translated: CASSVGAGNTEAFF. This chain connects TRBV9 to TRBJ1-1; D remains ambiguous. The CDR3 extends over 14 amino acids. Trimming pared 0 bases from V and 1 base from J, leaving 7 bases between. Germline V gene data show CDR1 as SGDLS and CDR2 as YYNGEE. Supplemented by reference TRBV9 and TRBJ1-1, the full variable domain reads DSGVTQTPKHLITATGQRVTLRCSPRSGDLSVYWYQQSLDQGLQFLIQYYNGEERAKGNILERFSAQQFPDLHSELNLSSLELGDSALYFCASSVGAGNTEAFFGQGTRLTVV.

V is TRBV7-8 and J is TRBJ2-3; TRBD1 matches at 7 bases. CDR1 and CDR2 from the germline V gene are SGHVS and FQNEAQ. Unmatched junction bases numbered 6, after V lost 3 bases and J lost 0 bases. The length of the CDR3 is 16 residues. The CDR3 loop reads CASSLATGVSTDTQYF. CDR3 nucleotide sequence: TGTGCCAGCAGCTTGGCAACAGGGGTTAGCACAGATACGCAGTATTTT.

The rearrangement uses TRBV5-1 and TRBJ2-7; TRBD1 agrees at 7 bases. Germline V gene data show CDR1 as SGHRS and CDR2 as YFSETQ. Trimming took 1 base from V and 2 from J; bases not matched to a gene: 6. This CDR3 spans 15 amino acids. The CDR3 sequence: CASSLSAGGTYEQYF. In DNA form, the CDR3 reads TGCGCCAGCAGCTTGTCGGCAGGGGGAACCTACGAGCAGTACTTC.

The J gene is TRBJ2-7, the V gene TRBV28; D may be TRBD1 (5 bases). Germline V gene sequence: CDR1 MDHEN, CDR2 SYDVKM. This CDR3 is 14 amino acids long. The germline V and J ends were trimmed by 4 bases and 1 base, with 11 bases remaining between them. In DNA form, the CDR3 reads TGTGCCAGCAGTTCCACGGACAAATCCTACGAGCAGTACTTC. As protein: CASSSTDKSYEQYF.

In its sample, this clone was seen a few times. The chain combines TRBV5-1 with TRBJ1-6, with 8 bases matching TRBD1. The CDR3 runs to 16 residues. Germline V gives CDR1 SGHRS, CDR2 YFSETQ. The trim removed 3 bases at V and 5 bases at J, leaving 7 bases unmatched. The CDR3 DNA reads TGCGCCAGCAGCTGGGTGACAGGGGCCGATAATTCACCCCTCCACTTT. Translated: CASSWVTGADNSPLHF. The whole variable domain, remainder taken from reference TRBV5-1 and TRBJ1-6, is KAGVTQTPRYLIKTRGQQVTLSCSPISGHRSVSWYQQTPGQGLQFLFEYFSETQRNKGNFPGRFSGRQFSNSRSEMNVSTLELGDSALYLCASSWVTGADNSPLHFGNGTRLTVT.

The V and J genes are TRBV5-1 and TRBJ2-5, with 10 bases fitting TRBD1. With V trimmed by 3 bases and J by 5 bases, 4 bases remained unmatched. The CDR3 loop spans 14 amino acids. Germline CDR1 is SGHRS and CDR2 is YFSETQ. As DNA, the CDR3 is TGCGCCAGCAGCTCGGGACAGGGGAAGGAGACCCAGTACTTC. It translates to CASSSGQGKETQYF.

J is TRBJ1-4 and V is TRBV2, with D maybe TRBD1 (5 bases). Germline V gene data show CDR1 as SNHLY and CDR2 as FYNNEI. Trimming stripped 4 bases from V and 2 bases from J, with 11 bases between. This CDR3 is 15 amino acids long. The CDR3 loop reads CASSVGRVTNEKLFF. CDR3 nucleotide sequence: TGTGCCAGCAGTGTGGGCAGGGTCACTAATGAAAAACTGTTTTTT.

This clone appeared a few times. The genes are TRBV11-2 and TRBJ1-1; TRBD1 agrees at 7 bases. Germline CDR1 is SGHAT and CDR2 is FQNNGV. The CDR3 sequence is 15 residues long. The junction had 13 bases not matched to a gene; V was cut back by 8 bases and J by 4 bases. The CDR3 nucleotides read TGTGCCAGCGCTTGGACAGGTACTGTGGGCACTGAAGCTTTCTTT. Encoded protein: CASAWTGTVGTEAFF. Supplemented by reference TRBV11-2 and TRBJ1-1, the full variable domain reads EAGVAQSPRYKIIEKRQSVAFWCNPISGHATLYWYQQILGQGPKLLIQFQNNGVVDDSQLPKDRFSAERLKGVDSTLKIQPAKLEDSAVYLCASAWTGTVGTEAFFGQGTRLTVV.

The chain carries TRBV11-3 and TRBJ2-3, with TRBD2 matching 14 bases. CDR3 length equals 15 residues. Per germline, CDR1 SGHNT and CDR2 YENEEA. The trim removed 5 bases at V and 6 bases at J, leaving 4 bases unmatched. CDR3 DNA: TGTGCCAGCAGCCCGGGACTAGCGGGGGTTGATACGCAGTATTTT. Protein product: CASSPGLAGVDTQYF.

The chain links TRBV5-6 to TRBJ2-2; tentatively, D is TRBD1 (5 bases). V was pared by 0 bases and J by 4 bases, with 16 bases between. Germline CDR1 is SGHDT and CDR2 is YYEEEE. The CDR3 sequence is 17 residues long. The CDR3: CASSLGGWAGPTGELFF. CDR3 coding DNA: TGTGCCAGCAGCTTGGGGGGCTGGGCAGGCCCCACCGGGGAGCTGTTTTTT.